This T cell receptor beta chain emerged from a study of T-cell reconstitution after alpha-beta-depleted transplantation in children. Findings of the study overall: Newly generated T cells supplied most T-cell counts and diversity one year post-transplant. Several hundred expanded graft clones reportedly were the source of alpha-beta T cells about two months after transplant. Some patients' high day-60 TCRbeta diversity was traced to surviving recipient T cells and thymic progenitors.

In its sample, this clonotype was seen a few times. Its cognate antigen is unknown. Losses at the gene ends were 3 bases for V and 3 bases for J; bases not matched to a gene: 2. Per germline, CDR1 SEHNR and CDR2 FQNEAQ (reference sequence). CDR3 length: 15 residues. The TCRbeta library was prepared with unique molecular identifiers. TCRdb re-called the PCR reads with MiXCR, one entry per CDR3 protein. The sample yields about 830,000 distinct CDR3 sequences, about 15% seen once. V usage is TRBV7-9 and J usage is TRBJ2-3, with TRBD1 matching 11 bases. The TCR comes from a male patient aged 10 to 17 who had a stem cell transplant for acute lymphoblastic leukemia, so the T cells may come from the graft donor. The sample in question was PBMCs, mostly from graft donor cells, obtained 360 days after TCRalphabeta/CD19-depleted stem cell transplant. Written as DNA, the CDR3 is TGTGCCAGCAGCTTCGGGGACAGGGGGACAGATACGCAGTATTTT. This encodes CASSFGDRGTDTQYF.